This T cell receptor beta chain was profiled in a study of glioma-infiltrating T cells after dendritic cell vaccination (dated by TCRdb to 2016 to 2017). Looking at the study overall: The cohort comprised about 15 glioblastoma patients from Phase I and II dendritic cell vaccination trials, 9 newly diagnosed and 6 with recurrent disease. TCR sequencing metrics, including TIL content and tumor-blood repertoire overlap, were correlated with survival after dendritic cell vaccination. Patients received three intradermal dendritic cell vaccine injections at biweekly intervals in the arm below the axilla. Between the early 2000s and the early 2010s, patients were given autologous tumor lysate-pulsed dendritic cell vaccination. To make the vaccine, monocyte-derived dendritic cells were cultured for roughly seven days with IL-4 and GM-CSF and then pulsed overnight with autologous tumor lysate. In glioblastoma patients vaccinated with dendritic cells, deep sequencing of TCR beta CDR3 regions served to measure tumor-infiltrating lymphocyte content and to compare repertoires between tumor and blood.

Selection of patients required sufficient residual fresh-frozen tumor tissue and over two years of available survival data. An isocitrate dehydrogenase mutation was not carried by any of the glioblastoma patients, although molecular status was otherwise variable. PBMC collection took place before vaccination, two weeks after the third vaccination, and at tumor progression if progression occurred. The Qiagen DNeasy Blood extraction Kit was used to extract genomic DNA. Points on this clone: The antigen it recognizes is unknown. Base qualities are not at hand, and no much larger clone is one base apart.

TCRB CDR3 regions were amplified from 1.5 to 2 ug genomic DNA, or all available DNA if less, using the immunoSEQ assay. The multiplex PCR relied on 60 forward primers for TCR V beta segments and 13 reverse primers for J beta segments. To estimate reads per starting template, synthetic control templates were spiked into each sample at limiting dilution. Reads of 87 bp were generated by sequencing on the Illumina HiSeq System. The study's own analysis went as follows. PCR and sequencing errors were removed by a nearest neighbor algorithm that merged closely related sequences. TCR overlap was measured as the percentage of unique tumor TCR beta sequences also present in the same patient's peripheral blood. This is the immuneACCESS table as TCRdb keeps it, with only in-frame sequences that have V and J called. A part of the clones is gone; compared with another copy, unresolved V genes explain less than half, and the rest is unexplained. That table is the source of V, J and clone size, and D and trimming were worked out from the DNA. The sample has roughly 47,000 clones on record, 85% of them singletons. Over 10% of the sample is taken by the ten largest.

Spanning cysteine to phenylalanine, the CDR3 consists of 14 amino acids. CDR3 DNA only is kept here, 42 bases in frame from base 1. The V and J ends are trimmed by 4 bases and 4 bases, leaving 11 bases between them. Via the germline V gene (reference sequence), CDR1 is MNHEY and CDR2 SMNVEV. The paper as a whole reports these results and caveats: The cohort was small and heterogeneous, only a few patients had full blood and tumor sets, and even fewer had initial-recurrent tumor pairs. TCR clonality showed no direct relationship with survival, which suggests that a diverse polyclonal response may be important. The three-group TCR overlap response model was characterized as speculative, and prospective validation of the model was stated to be required. After dendritic cell vaccination, a higher estimated pretreatment TIL content predicted longer time to progression and overall survival.

Sequenced here: blood, sampled before dendritic cell vaccination. This clonotype originated in a human donor with glioblastoma. Recombination connected TRBV27 to TRBJ1-3; TRBD1 is a weak D gene call, 6 bases matching. The CDR3 loop reads CASSSTGLGNTIYF. The DNA sequence reads TGTGCCAGCAGTTCAACAGGGCTAGGAAACACCATATATTTT.